These T cell receptor beta chains were read from a single sample in a study of response to subunit inactivated influenza vaccine. MiXCR, run by TCRdb on the RT-PCR reads, gives a single entry per CDR3 protein. This sample yields 800,000 to 1,000,000 distinct CDR3 sequences, of which about 20% are seen a single time; about 9.4% belongs to the top ten. Sequenced material: PBMCs from blood, taken more than 4 days after vaccination. The receptors stem from a man aged 45-60 years who received an inactivated influenza vaccine. Both conserved end residues are part of each CDR3. A D gene is named only where the DNA matches it firmly. Only part of the rows carry a size: once, few, many, or a class if the clone is expanded.

V: TRBV15; size: -; J: TRBJ1-1; D: -; DNA: TGTGCCACCAGCAGGGGCCAAAACACTGAAGCTTTCTTT; CDR3: CATSRGQNTEAFF
V: TRBV7-2; size: -; J: TRBJ2-7; D: TRBD2; DNA: TGTGCCAGCAGCTTCGGGACTAGCGGGGACCCCTCCTACGAGCAGTACTTC; CDR3: CASSFGTSGDPSYEQYF
V: TRBV28; size: -; J: TRBJ2-5; D: -; DNA: TGTGCCAGCACTAATCCCTCGGGGCAAGAGACCCAGTACTTC; CDR3: CASTNPSGQETQYF
V: TRBV27; size: -; J: TRBJ2-7; D: TRBD1; DNA: TGTGCCAGCAGCCCCATAGGGACAGGGTACGAGCAGTACTTC; CDR3: CASSPIGTGYEQYF
V: TRBV15; size: -; J: TRBJ2-2; D: -; DNA: TGTGCCACCAGCAGAGTGGTAGGACTACCGAACACCGGGGAGCTGTTTTTT; CDR3: CATSRVVGLPNTGELFF
V: TRBV3-1; size: -; J: TRBJ2-6; D: -; DNA: TGTGCCAGCAAGGACTCTGGGGCCAACGTCCTGACTTTC; CDR3: CASKDSGANVLTF
V: TRBV7-6; size: few; J: TRBJ2-1; D: TRBD2; DNA: TGTGCCAGCAGCTTATGGGAGACTAGCGGACTAACCTCACTACGCAATGAGCAGTTCTTC; CDR3: CASSLWETSGLTSLRNEQFF
V: TRBV29-1; size: -; J: TRBJ2-7; D: -; DNA: TGCAGCGTTGCGAAGGGTGGAAACCCTACGGAGCAGTACTTC; CDR3: CSVAKGGNPTEQYF
V: TRBV15; size: few; J: TRBJ2-7; D: TRBD1; DNA: TGTGCCACCAGCAGAAACCGGGACAGGGGGTTCTACGAGCAGTACTTC; CDR3: CATSRNRDRGFYEQYF
V: TRBV20-1; size: few; J: TRBJ2-7; D: TRBD1; DNA: TGCAGTGCTAGATCGATTAACAGGGGGCGAAACCCCTACGAGCAGTACTTC; CDR3: CSARSINRGRNPYEQYF
V: TRBV7-8; size: -; J: TRBJ2-3; D: -; DNA: TGTGCCAGCAGCTTTTATGTAGATACGCAGTATTTT; CDR3: CASSFYVDTQYF
V: TRBV7-2; size: many; J: TRBJ2-5; D: -; DNA: TGTGCCAGCAGCTTAGGACACGGAGAGACCCAGTACTTC; CDR3: CASSLGHGETQYF
V: TRBV7-6; size: many; J: TRBJ2-1; D: TRBD1; DNA: TGTGCCAGCAGCCGTCGGACAGGTGACTACAATGAGCAGTTCTTC; CDR3: CASSRRTGDYNEQFF
V: TRBV7-3; size: -; J: TRBJ2-1; D: TRBD2; DNA: TGTGCCAGCAGCTCCGGGAGGGAGAGGAATGAGCAGTTCTTC; CDR3: CASSSGRERNEQFF
V: TRBV20-1; size: few; J: TRBJ2-1; D: -; DNA: TGCAGTGCCCCCACCGGCCGAGACAATGAGCAGTTCTTC; CDR3: CSAPTGRDNEQFF
V: TRBV5-1; size: -; J: TRBJ1-3; D: -; DNA: TGCGCCAGGATGGACTCTGGAAACACCATATATTTT; CDR3: CARMDSGNTIYF
V: TRBV12-3/TRBV12-4; size: -; J: TRBJ2-2; D: TRBD2; DNA: TGTGCCAGCAGTCCGGGACTAGCGGGGGGGCGATTGGTCGGGGAGCTGTTTTTT; CDR3: CASSPGLAGGRLVGELFF
V: TRBV5-1; size: few; J: TRBJ2-5; D: -; DNA: TGCGCCAGCAGCTCACAGGGAGAGCAAGAGACCCAGTACTTC; CDR3: CASSSQGEQETQYF
V: TRBV9; size: -; J: TRBJ2-5; D: -; DNA: TGTGCCAGCAGCGAGACACCAGGGGCAGAGACCCAGTACTTC; CDR3: CASSETPGAETQYF
V: TRBV7-9; size: -; J: TRBJ1-2; D: -; DNA: TGTGCCAGCAGCTCGACCGGGACGGACAATGGCTACACCTTC; CDR3: CASSSTGTDNGYTF
V: TRBV5-6; size: few; J: TRBJ1-2; D: -; DNA: TGTGCCAGCAGCTTTGGCAGGGTTCTCTATGGCTACACCTTC; CDR3: CASSFGRVLYGYTF
V: TRBV30; size: few; J: TRBJ2-1; D: TRBD2; DNA: TGTGCCTGGACCTGGGGGACTAGCGGGTTCAATGAGCAGTTCTTC; CDR3: CAWTWGTSGFNEQFF
V: TRBV5-1; size: few; J: TRBJ1-1; D: -; DNA: TGCGCCAGCAGCTTGGTTGGGGGGAGGACTGAAGCTTTCTTT; CDR3: CASSLVGGRTEAFF
V: TRBV4-3; size: -; J: TRBJ2-6; D: -; DNA: TGCGCCAGCAGCCAAGATCATGGGGTTGAGGCTGGGGCCAACGTCCTGACTTTC; CDR3: CASSQDHGVEAGANVLTF
V: TRBV5-6; size: few; J: TRBJ1-2; D: -; DNA: TGTGCCAGCAGCTCGGGCCTTGACGGCTACACCTTC; CDR3: CASSSGLDGYTF
V: TRBV10-3; size: -; J: TRBJ1-1; D: -; DNA: TGTGCCATCGTCGGGGATACGGGCACTGAAGCTTTCTTT; CDR3: CAIVGDTGTEAFF
V: TRBV12-3/TRBV12-4; size: -; J: TRBJ1-4; D: -; DNA: TGTGCCAGCAGTCCCGATTTGGGTAGTAAACTGTTTTTT; CDR3: CASSPDLGSKLFF
V: TRBV7-8; size: few; J: TRBJ1-1; D: -; DNA: TGTGCCAGCAGTTTTAGCGGGGACCTGAACACTGAAGCTTTCTTT; CDR3: CASSFSGDLNTEAFF
V: TRBV5-6; size: -; J: TRBJ2-3; D: -; DNA: TGTGCCAGCAGCACCGGGACTACGCAGTATTTT; CDR3: CASSTGTTQYF
V: TRBV7-2; size: -; J: TRBJ2-7; D: -; DNA: TGTGCCAGCAGCATATCACTAGGCGGAGGTTCCGAGCAGTACTTC; CDR3: CASSISLGGGSEQYF
V: TRBV5-5; size: -; J: TRBJ1-5; D: -; DNA: TGTGCCAGCAGCTACAACCGGGACCGCAATCAGCCCCAGCATTTT; CDR3: CASSYNRDRNQPQHF
V: TRBV7-3; size: -; J: TRBJ2-5; D: TRBD2; DNA: TGTGCCAGCAGCTTAATTAGCGGGAGGAACCAAGAGACCCAGTACTTC; CDR3: CASSLISGRNQETQYF
V: TRBV7-2; size: many; J: TRBJ2-5; D: -; DNA: TGTGCCAGCAGCTTAGGAGTTCAAGAGACCCAGTACTTC; CDR3: CASSLGVQETQYF
V: TRBV18; size: -; J: TRBJ2-3; D: -; DNA: TGTGCCAGCTCACCAGCCAGGGGGAGGAGTGCAGATACGCAGTATTTT; CDR3: CASSPARGRSADTQYF
V: TRBV19; size: -; J: TRBJ2-7; D: -; DNA: TGTGCCAGTAGTATCAGCGACATGGGAGGATACGAGCAGTACTTC; CDR3: CASSISDMGGYEQYF
V: TRBV18; size: -; J: TRBJ1-6; D: -; DNA: TGTGCCAGCTCACCTGACCGGGACCGGGGCTCACCCCTCCACTTT; CDR3: CASSPDRDRGSPLHF
V: TRBV24-1; size: few; J: TRBJ2-5; D: TRBD1; DNA: TGTGCCACCAGTGATGCCAGGGGGCAGGGTATGAGAGAGACCCAGTACTTC; CDR3: CATSDARGQGMRETQYF
V: TRBV24-1; size: -; J: TRBJ2-2; D: -; DNA: TGTGCCACCCAGGAGGCGCTAAACACCGGGGAGCTGTTTTTT; CDR3: CATQEALNTGELFF
V: TRBV20-1; size: -; J: TRBJ2-7; D: -; DNA: TGCAGTGCTATGCAGGGGTACTCCTCCTACGAGCAGTACTTC; CDR3: CSAMQGYSSYEQYF
V: TRBV6-6; size: once; J: TRBJ1-5; D: -; DNA: TGTGCCAGCAAGAAAGGGGTTCAGCCCCAGCATTTT; CDR3: CASKKGVQPQHF
V: TRBV5-1; size: few; J: TRBJ2-7; D: -; DNA: TGCGCCAGCAGCTTGGGAGAAGTTGGGGGCTACGAGCAGTACTTC; CDR3: CASSLGEVGGYEQYF
V: TRBV2; size: -; J: TRBJ1-5; D: -; DNA: TGTGCCAGCAGAAGAGACAGCGGAAACAATCAGCCCCAGCATTTT; CDR3: CASRRDSGNNQPQHF
V: TRBV11-2; size: -; J: TRBJ1-1; D: -; DNA: TGTGCCAGCAGCCCATTGAGGGACACTGAAGCTTTCTTT; CDR3: CASSPLRDTEAFF
V: TRBV6-2/TRBV6-3; size: few; J: TRBJ1-5; D: TRBD1; DNA: TGTGCCAGCAGTTACTCGAGTGGAGGGGGCGGGTTGGGGTATCAGCCCCAGCATTTT; CDR3: CASSYSSGGGGLGYQPQHF
V: TRBV12-3/TRBV12-4; size: few; J: TRBJ1-5; D: -; DNA: TGTGCCAGCAGTTTAGTGGGGGGACCGAATCAGCCCCAGCATTTT; CDR3: CASSLVGGPNQPQHF
V: TRBV5-1; size: few; J: TRBJ2-7; D: -; DNA: TGCGCCAGCAGCGTTTACGGGACGGTGGACTCCTACGAGCAGTACTTC; CDR3: CASSVYGTVDSYEQYF
V: TRBV7-9; size: few; J: TRBJ2-7; D: TRBD2; DNA: TGTGCCAGCAGCTTAGTACTAGCGGGAGGAGAGCAGTACTTC; CDR3: CASSLVLAGGEQYF
V: TRBV20-1; size: few; J: TRBJ2-3; D: -; DNA: TGCAGTGCCCGGCCCGACTCCAGAAACACAGATACGCAGTATTTT; CDR3: CSARPDSRNTDTQYF
V: TRBV2; size: -; J: TRBJ1-2; D: TRBD1; DNA: TGTGCCAGCAGCACGGACAGGGTGGCTAACTATGGCTACACCTTC; CDR3: CASSTDRVANYGYTF
V: TRBV24-1; size: few; J: TRBJ2-7; D: -; DNA: TGTGCCACCAGTGATCCCAAGACCCATTCCTACGAGCAGTACTTC; CDR3: CATSDPKTHSYEQYF
V: TRBV10-3; size: -; J: TRBJ1-6; D: -; DNA: TGTGCCATCAGTAGGGGGGCCACACGGGATTCACCCCTCCACTTT; CDR3: CAISRGATRDSPLHF
V: TRBV24-1; size: -; J: TRBJ2-1; D: TRBD2; DNA: TGTGCCACCAGTGATGGTAGCGGGATCTACAATGAGCAGTTCTTC; CDR3: CATSDGSGIYNEQFF
V: TRBV5-1; size: -; J: TRBJ1-2; D: -; DNA: TGCGCCAGCAGCTTGGCCGACAGGCCTACCTATGGCTACACCTTC; CDR3: CASSLADRPTYGYTF
V: TRBV20-1; size: -; J: TRBJ2-1; D: TRBD2; DNA: TGCAGTGCCACGGGACTAGCGGGGGGCTCCTACAATGAGCAGTTCTTC; CDR3: CSATGLAGGSYNEQFF
V: TRBV15; size: -; J: TRBJ2-5; D: -; DNA: TGTGCCACCAGCAGAGGCCAGCCAAATCAAGAGACCCAGTACTTC; CDR3: CATSRGQPNQETQYF
V: TRBV10-3; size: -; J: TRBJ2-7; D: TRBD2; DNA: TGTGCCATCAGTAAGACTAGCGGAAGCTCCTACGAGCAGTACTTC; CDR3: CAISKTSGSSYEQYF
V: TRBV30; size: few; J: TRBJ2-2; D: -; DNA: TGTGCCGGACCAATGAACTCGAACACCGGGGAGCTGTTTTTT; CDR3: CAGPMNSNTGELFF